The 20 T cell receptor beta chains below come from one sample, sequenced in a study of blood T cell repertoires in COVID-19. Generated by immunoSEQ multiplex PCR, the TCRdb table keeps only in-frame clones and is missing some. The table shows about 190,000 clones, with around 80% occurring only once. Sequenced input: PBMCs or T cells enriched from blood (not recorded which). These TCRs come from a woman aged 45-60 years who had recovered from COVID-19.

This chain joins TRBV6-2 or TRBV6-3 and TRBJ2-2, with a possible D match to TRBD2 (6 bases). The CDR3 totals 14 residues. CDR1 MNHEY and CDR2 SVGEGT come from the germline V gene. Trimming pared 5 bases from V and 1 base from J, leaving 8 bases between. CDR3 protein: CASSGTGNTGELFF. The CDR3 coding sequence is TGTGCCAGCAGTGGGACTGGGAACACCGGGGAGCTGTTTTTT.

The gene calls are TRBV5-1 and TRBJ1-1; D possibly corresponds to TRBD1 (5 bases). The V gene lost 5 bases and the J gene lost 1 base, with 21 bases spanning the gap. This CDR3 comprises 17 residues. CDR1 SGHRS and CDR2 YFSETQ come from the germline V gene. CDR3 sequence reads: CASRPTSGMAWNTEAFF. The CDR3, as DNA: TGCGCCAGCAGGCCTACGTCAGGGATGGCTTGGAACACTGAAGCTTTCTTT.

Here the CDR3 reads CASRQGEFLAKNIQYF. CDR3 coding DNA: TGTGCCAGCAGACAAGGGGAATTCTTGGCCAAAAACATTCAGTACTTC. V and J are TRBV21-1 and TRBJ2-4; the table's D call, TRBD1, was not checked against the DNA. TRBV21-1 is a pseudogene. The CDR3 spans 16 residues.

The J gene is TRBJ2-3, the V gene TRBV7-9; 9 bases line up with TRBD2. The germline CDR1 and CDR2 sequences are SEHNR and FQNEAQ (reference sequence). The CDR3 is 18 amino acids. Germline trimming cut 1 base from V and 6 bases from J; bases unmatched to any gene: 14. CDR3 protein: CASSLGGNLAGIPDTQYF. The CDR3 DNA follows: TGTGCCAGCAGCTTAGGGGGCAATCTAGCGGGAATCCCGGATACGCAGTATTTT.

This chain connects TRBV2 to TRBJ1-6; 7 nucleotides agree with TRBD1. Trimming cost V 6 bases and J 7 bases; bases outside gene matches: 9. The CDR3 totals 15 residues. Germline CDR1 SNHLY, CDR2 FYNNEI. DNA of the CDR3: TGTGCCAGCAGCAACCAACAGGGGAGGAATTCACCCCTCCACTTT. This codes for CASSNQQGRNSPLHF.

Remarks on this clone: Compared with germline, one end of the junction differs, possibly owing to a read error. In DNA form, the CDR3 reads TGTGCCACCAGAAGAGCAGGTCATGGCTACACCTTC. Amino acids: CATRRAGHGYTF. The chain has TRBV15 and TRBJ1-2; D uncertain. The germline V gene encodes CDR1 LNHNV and CDR2 YYDKDF (reference sequence). The CDR3 is made up of 12 amino acids.

The chain is built from TRBV7-9 and TRBJ1-3; tentatively, D is TRBD1 (5 bases). The CDR3 is 15 residues long. Germline assignment: CDR1 SEHNR and CDR2 FQNEAQ (reference sequence). The V end lost 6 bases, the J end lost 0 bases, and 12 bases lay between the germline ends. Here the CDR3 reads CASRAGRISGNTIYF. In nucleotides, the CDR3 is TGTGCCAGCAGGGCGGGACGGATCTCTGGAAACACCATATATTTT.

This chain uses TRBV5-1 with TRBJ1-2; maybe TRBD1 (6 bases). The V end lost 0 bases, the J end lost 4 bases, and 7 bases lay between the germline ends. There are 13 residues in the CDR3. Germline lookup yields CDR1 SGHRS and CDR2 YFSETQ. The chain's CDR3 is CASSLGGGYGYTF. CDR3 bases: TGCGCCAGCAGCTTGGGAGGGGGCTATGGCTACACCTTC.

This clone was detected only a few times. The V gene is TRBV7-9, the J gene TRBJ2-1; a weak D match, TRBD2 (6 bases). Deletions cut 0 bases from V and 2 bases from J, with 14 bases between. The CDR3 is 17 amino acids. Germline CDR1 SEHNR, CDR2 FQNEAQ (reference sequence). The CDR3 coding sequence is TGTGCCAGCAGCTTAGCGGTAACGTCTAGCGCCTACAATGAGCAGTTCTTC. Translation gives CASSLAVTSSAYNEQFF.

The V and J genes are TRBV29-1 and TRBJ2-1, with 10 bases aligning to TRBD2. This CDR3 is 14 amino acids long. The J segment lost 7 bases and the V segment lost 7 bases, leaving 10 bases of the junction unmatched. CDR1 SQVTM and CDR2 ANQGSEA come from the germline V gene. The CDR3 nucleotides are TGCAGCGCCGGATTAGCGGGAGGTATTAATGAGCAGTTCTTC. Protein sequence: CSAGLAGGINEQFF.

The chain is built from TRBV12-3 or TRBV12-4 and TRBJ2-7; D is possibly TRBD1 (5 bases). With 6 bases removed from V and 6 bases from J, the gap between germline ends came to 12 bases. CDR3 length: 12 residues. The CDR3 loop reads CASRGALGEQYF. The CDR3 DNA is TGTGCCAGCAGAGGGGCCCTCGGCGAGCAGTACTTC.

This clone was picked up a small number of times. J is TRBJ2-1 and V is TRBV4-1; 11 bases align to TRBD1. Trimming at V came to 0 bases and at J to 4 bases, leaving 8 bases not matched to a gene. CDR1 and CDR2 from the germline V gene are MGHRA and YSYEKL. The CDR3 contains 18 residues. The chain's CDR3 is CASSQDPGQGGRYNEQFF. DNA of the CDR3: TGCGCCAGCAGCCAAGACCCGGGACAGGGGGGTAGGTACAATGAGCAGTTCTTC.

The genes are TRBV10-3 and TRBJ2-1; 10 nucleotides match TRBD2. V gave up 5 bases and J gave up 8 bases; unmatched junction bases: 9. The CDR3 length is 15 residues. In germline, CDR1 is ENHRY, CDR2 SYGVKD. CDR3 residues: CAISSASGGLYEQFF. CDR3 in DNA: TGTGCCATCAGTTCGGCTAGCGGGGGCCTCTATGAGCAGTTCTTC.

V usage is TRBV7-9 and J usage is TRBJ1-2; TRBD1 matches 8 bases. The CDR3 totals 14 residues. Per germline, CDR1 SEHNR and CDR2 FQNEAQ (reference sequence). Losses at the gene ends were 4 bases for V and 3 bases for J; bases not matched to a gene: 4. CDR3 DNA sequence: TGTGCCAGCAGCTCAGGGACAGGCCACTATGGCTACACCTTC. It is translated as CASSSGTGHYGYTF.

This clone has just a few counts. V is TRBV7-8 and J is TRBJ2-5, with D hard to call. This CDR3 is 11 amino acids long. Trimming pared 0 bases from V and 9 bases from J, leaving 5 bases between. Germline V CDR1 and CDR2: SGHVS, FQNEAQ. The CDR3: CASSLARAQYF. The CDR3 bases are TGTGCCAGCAGCTTAGCTCGGGCCCAGTACTTC.

The chain couples TRBV5-4 to TRBJ2-7, with TRBD2 matching 10 bases. Germline V CDR1 and CDR2: SGHNT, YYREEE (reference sequence). The CDR3 has 15 residues. With 4 bases clipped from V and 6 bases from J, the junction kept 10 bases outside the gene matches. The CDR3: CASSPRGSGRSEQYF. For the CDR3, the DNA is TGTGCCAGCAGCCCCCGGGGTAGCGGGAGGAGCGAGCAGTACTTC.

This rearrangement joins TRBV7-2 to TRBJ2-7; tentatively, D is TRBD2 (6 bases). Per the germline V gene, CDR1 is SGHTA and CDR2 is FQGNSA. The V gene lost 3 bases and the J gene lost 2 bases, with 11 bases spanning the gap. The CDR3 totals 14 residues. CDR3 DNA: TGTGCCAGCAGCTTCGGCGGGACCACCTACGAGCAGTACTTC. It yields the protein CASSFGGTTYEQYF. Combining the CDR3 with reference TRBV7-2 and TRBJ2-7 gives the whole variable domain GAGVSQSPSNKVTEKGKDVELRCDPISGHTALYWYRQSLGQGLEFLIYFQGNSAPDKSGLPSDRFSAERTGGSVSTLTIQRTQQEDSAVYLCASSFGGTTYEQYFGPGTRLTVT.

The rearrangement uses TRBV7-2 and TRBJ2-1, with TRBD2 as a possible D gene (5 bases). CDR3 length: 15 amino acids. The germline V gene has CDR1 SGHTA and CDR2 FQGNSA. Trimming left V 2 bases short and J 4 bases short, with 12 bases between. The CDR3 nucleotides read TGTGCCAGCAGCTTACGAGCGGCTGGGTACAATGAGCAGTTCTTC. Its translation is CASSLRAAGYNEQFF.

This clone was found a few times. V is TRBV29-1 and J is TRBJ1-2, with a tentative D call TRBD1 (6 bases). CDR1 is SQVTM and CDR2 is ANQGSEA in the germline V gene. The V end was cut by 4 bases, the J end by 8 bases, with 14 bases between. This CDR3 contains 12 residues. The CDR3 reads CSVGAGVGGYTF. CDR3 nucleotide sequence: TGCAGCGTTGGGGCAGGGGTTGGAGGCTACACCTTC.

This rearrangement joins TRBV7-9 to TRBJ1-1; D is uncertain. CDR3 length: 13 residues. Trimming shortened V by 4 bases and J by 2 bases, and 8 bases separated the two germline ends. From germline, CDR1 is SEHNR and CDR2 FQNEAQ (reference sequence). In DNA, the CDR3 is TGTGCCAGCAGCTCCACACGAAACACTGAAGCTTTCTTT. It specifies CASSSTRNTEAFF.